This T cell receptor beta chain comes out of a study of blood T cell repertoires in COVID-19. The table came from immunoSEQ multiplex PCR; TCRdb's copy has only in-frame clones and leaves some out. The data hold roughly 160,000 clones, with roughly 91% observed a single time. Germline CDR1 and CDR2: LGHDT and YNNKEL (reference sequence). The CDR3 is 12 amino acids. V shed 6 bases and J shed 1 base, with 6 bases lying between them. The sequenced sample consisted of peripheral blood. V and J are TRBV3-1 (or the pseudogene TRBV3-2) and TRBJ1-1, with a weak D call TRBD1 (6 bases). This receptor was identified in a man aged 18 to 30 with acute or convalescent COVID-19. DNA for the CDR3: TGTGCCAGCAGACAGGGGAACACTGAAGCTTTCTTT. Translation: CASRQGNTEAFF.